Following are 11 T cell receptor beta chains from one sample sequenced in a study of control samples from healthy donors and cancer patients. Assay used: immunoSEQ multiplex PCR; TCRdb lists only in-frame clones, some missing. The sample includes around 110,000 clones, about 88% of them seen just once. The material sequenced was blood. These receptors all stem from a woman between 65 and 79 years old in good health.

The chain recombines TRBV12-5 with TRBJ2-3; D may be TRBD2 (7 bases). The CDR3 covers 13 residues. CDR1 and CDR2 (germline): LGHNT, FRNRAP. Trimming took 3 bases from V and 4 from J, leaving 8 bases between them. The CDR3 DNA reads TGTGCTAGTGGTTTAGGGGGGGCAGATACGCAGTATTTT. Amino acid sequence: CASGLGGADTQYF.

CDR3 nucleotide sequence: TGTGCCAGCAGCTTAACTAGCGGGGGTAATGAGCAGTTCTTC. It yields the protein CASSLTSGGNEQFF. V and J are TRBV7-3 and TRBJ2-1, with 9 nucleotides matching TRBD2. Germline V lookup: CDR1 SGHTA, CDR2 FQGTGA. V trimming: 0 bases; J trimming: 7 bases; junction bases outside the gene matches: 1. This CDR3 has 14 amino acids.

V usage is TRBV4-1 and J usage is TRBJ2-5; 8 nucleotides line up with TRBD1. This CDR3 is 14 amino acids long. V shed 4 bases and J 4 bases; nucleotides not matched to a gene: 5. CDR1 and CDR2 (germline): MGHRA, YSYEKL. The CDR3 nucleotides are TGCGCCAGCAGCCTGCGAGACAGGGGAGAGACCCAGTACTTC. Protein sequence: CASSLRDRGETQYF.

The chain employs TRBV18 and TRBJ1-3; D remains ambiguous. Germline-derived CDR1 and CDR2 are KGHSH and LQKENI. This CDR3 is built from 15 residues. V lost 4 bases and J lost 2, with 12 bases in between. The CDR3 loop is CASSLGPAPGNTIYF. The CDR3 DNA reads as TGTGCCAGCTCACTAGGCCCAGCACCTGGAAACACCATATATTTT.

Note on this clone: Other DNA sequences in this sample translate to the same CDR3. V gene TRBV18 combines with J gene TRBJ1-6; 8 bases match TRBD1. CDR3 length equals 15 residues. Germline trimming cut 3 bases from V and 7 bases from J; bases unmatched to any gene: 5. Germline V gene data show CDR1 as KGHSH and CDR2 as LQKENI. The CDR3, as DNA: TGTGCCAGCTCACCGATGACAGGGGACAATTCACCCCTCCACTTT. Translated, it gives CASSPMTGDNSPLHF.

A few counts support this clone. The chain couples TRBV5-1 to TRBJ1-6; D might be TRBD1 (6 bases). Trimming took off 5 bases at V and 10 bases at J, with 22 bases between the two ends. The CDR3 extends over 16 amino acids. Germline CDR1 is SGHRS and CDR2 is YFSETQ. Here the CDR3 DNA reads TGCGCCAGCAGATCATCATACAGGGCTTCAGGATCACCCCTCCACTTT. Protein: CASRSSYRASGSPLHF.

The chain has TRBV14 and TRBJ2-7, with D possibly TRBD2 on 5 matching bases. This CDR3 contains 12 residues. Germline V gene data show CDR1 as SGHDN and CDR2 as FVKESK. The V end was cut by 6 bases, the J end by 5 bases, with 11 bases between. The CDR3 loop reads CASSPTRHEQYF. CDR3 DNA sequence: TGTGCCAGCAGTCCCACTAGACACGAGCAGTACTTC.

The rearrangement links TRBV4-3 to TRBJ1-1; D is ambiguous. Trimming took 0 bases from V and 1 from J, leaving 6 bases between them. Germline V gives CDR1 LGHNA, CDR2 YSLEER. This CDR3 spans 14 amino acids. CDR3 bases: TGCGCCAGCAGCCAAGATAAAGAGAACACTGAAGCTTTCTTT. Translation: CASSQDKENTEAFF.

The chain couples TRBV15 to TRBJ1-2; TRBD1 aligns across 7 bases. The germline V gene encodes CDR1 LNHNV and CDR2 YYDKDF (reference sequence). J lost 4 bases, V lost 1 base, and 6 bases had no gene match. The CDR3 contains 15 residues. The CDR3 nucleotides read TGTGCCACCAGCAGAGGGGTGGACAGGAGCTATGGCTACACCTTC. Translating it yields CATSRGVDRSYGYTF.

The J gene is TRBJ1-2, the V gene TRBV19; D ambiguous. CDR1 LNHDA and CDR2 SQIVND come from the germline V gene (reference sequence). The ends were cut back, 5 bases at V and 7 bases at J, with 14 bases in the middle. This CDR3 contains 13 residues. CDR3 DNA: TGTGCCAGTAGTGAGCGGGAATTGGGTGGCTACACCTTC. Translation: CASSERELGGYTF.

The gene calls are TRBV11-1 and TRBJ1-1; D uncertain. The CDR3 is made up of 13 amino acids. Germline V gene sequence: CDR1 SGHAT, CDR2 FQDESV (reference sequence). The V and J ends lost 1 base and 8 bases respectively, with 11 bases between them. The CDR3 reads CASSLEPRLEAFF. CDR3 DNA sequence: TGTGCCAGCAGCTTAGAACCGCGACTAGAAGCTTTCTTT. The full variable domain, rest sourced from reference TRBV11-1 and TRBJ1-1, is EAEVAQSPRYKITEKSQAVAFWCDPISGHATLYWYRQILGQGPELLVQFQDESVVDDSQLPKDRFSAERLKGVDSTLKIQPAELGDSAMYLCASSLEPRLEAFFGQGTRLTVV.